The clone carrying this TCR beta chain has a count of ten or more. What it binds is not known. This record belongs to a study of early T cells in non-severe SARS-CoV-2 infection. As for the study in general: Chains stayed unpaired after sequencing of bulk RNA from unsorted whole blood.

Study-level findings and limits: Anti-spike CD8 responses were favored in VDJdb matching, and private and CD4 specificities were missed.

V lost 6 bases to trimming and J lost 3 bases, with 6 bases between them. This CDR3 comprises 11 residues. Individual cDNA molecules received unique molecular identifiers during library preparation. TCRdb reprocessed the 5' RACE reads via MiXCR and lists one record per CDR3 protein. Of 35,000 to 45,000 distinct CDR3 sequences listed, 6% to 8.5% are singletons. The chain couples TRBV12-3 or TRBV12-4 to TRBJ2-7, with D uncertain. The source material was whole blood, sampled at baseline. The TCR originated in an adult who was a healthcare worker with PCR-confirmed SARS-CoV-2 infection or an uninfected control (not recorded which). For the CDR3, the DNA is TGTGCCAGCAGAGTTTTCTACGAGCAGTACTTC. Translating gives CASRVFYEQYF.